This T cell receptor beta chain was recorded in a study of patients and donors after allogeneic stem cell transplantation. TCRdb called the RT-PCR reads again in MiXCR, with one record for every CDR3 protein. Of a few hundred thousand distinct CDR3 sequences in the sample, 13% to 15% were seen once. This CDR3 is 15 amino acids long. Germline CDR1 and CDR2: SGHDT and YYEEEE. V lost 4 bases to trimming and J lost 5 bases; unmatched junction nucleotides: 9. This clonotype was seen only a few times. V usage is TRBV5-6 and J usage is TRBJ2-7; 10 positions agree with TRBD1. This sequence originates from a human donor who was either an allogeneic HSCT recipient or a stem cell or donor lymphocyte infusion donor (not recorded which). It is not recorded whose cells these are; they may come from a transplant donor. Material for sequencing was blood, either unsorted or a sorted T cell fraction (not recorded which). CDR3 protein: CASSVSGTGADEQYF. The DNA for the CDR3 is TGTGCCAGCAGCGTCTCCGGGACAGGGGCCGACGAGCAGTACTTC.